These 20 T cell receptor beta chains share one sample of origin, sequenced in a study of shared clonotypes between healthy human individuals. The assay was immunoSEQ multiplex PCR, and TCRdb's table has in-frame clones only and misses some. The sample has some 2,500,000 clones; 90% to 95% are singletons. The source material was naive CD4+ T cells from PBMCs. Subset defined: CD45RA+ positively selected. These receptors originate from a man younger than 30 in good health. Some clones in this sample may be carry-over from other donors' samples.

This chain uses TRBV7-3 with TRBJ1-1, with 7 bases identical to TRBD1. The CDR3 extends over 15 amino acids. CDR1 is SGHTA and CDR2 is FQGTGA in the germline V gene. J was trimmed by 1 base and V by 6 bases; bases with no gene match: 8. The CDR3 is CASRNRGNSNTEAFF. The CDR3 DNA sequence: TGTGCCAGCAGGAACAGGGGAAACTCGAACACTGAAGCTTTCTTT.

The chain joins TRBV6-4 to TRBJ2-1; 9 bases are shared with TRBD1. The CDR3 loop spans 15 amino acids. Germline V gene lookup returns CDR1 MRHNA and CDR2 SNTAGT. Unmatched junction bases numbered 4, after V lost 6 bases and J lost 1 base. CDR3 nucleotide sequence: TGTGCCAGCAGCGAACAGGGGGCTTCCTACAATGAGCAGTTCTTC. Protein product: CASSEQGASYNEQFF.

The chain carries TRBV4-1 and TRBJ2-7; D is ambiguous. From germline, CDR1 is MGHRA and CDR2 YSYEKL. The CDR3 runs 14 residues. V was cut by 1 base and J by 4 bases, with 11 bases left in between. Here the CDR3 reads CASSQVRLTYEQYF. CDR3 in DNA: TGCGCCAGCAGCCAAGTACGATTGACTTACGAGCAGTACTTC.

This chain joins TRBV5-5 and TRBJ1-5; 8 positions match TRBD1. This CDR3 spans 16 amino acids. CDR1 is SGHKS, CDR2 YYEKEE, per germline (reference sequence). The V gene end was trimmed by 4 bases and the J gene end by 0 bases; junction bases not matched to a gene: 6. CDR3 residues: CASSPDRAGSNQPQHF. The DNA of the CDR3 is TGTGCCAGCAGCCCGGACAGGGCAGGTAGCAATCAGCCCCAGCATTTT.

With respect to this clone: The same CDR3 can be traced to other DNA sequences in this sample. The CDR3 DNA follows: TGCGCCAGCAGCCGCGCAGGGACAGGCGGCACAGATACGCAGTATTTT. It yields the protein CASSRAGTGGTDTQYF. The chain recombines TRBV4-1 with TRBJ2-3; TRBD1 matches at 8 bases. Trimming cost V 4 bases and J 1 base; bases outside gene matches: 7. CDR1 and CDR2 (germline): MGHRA, YSYEKL. The CDR3 covers 16 residues.

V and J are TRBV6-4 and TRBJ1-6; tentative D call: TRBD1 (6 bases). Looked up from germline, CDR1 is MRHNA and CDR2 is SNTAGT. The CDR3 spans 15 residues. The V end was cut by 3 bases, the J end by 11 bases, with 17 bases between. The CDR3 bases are TGTGCCAGCAGTGAAGGACAGCACTTAGGAGCACCCCTCCACTTT. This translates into CASSEGQHLGAPLHF.

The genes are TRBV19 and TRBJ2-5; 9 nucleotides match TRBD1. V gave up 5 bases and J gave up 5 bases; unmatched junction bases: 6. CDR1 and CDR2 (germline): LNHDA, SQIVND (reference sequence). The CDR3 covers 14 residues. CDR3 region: CASSLDRGSETQYF. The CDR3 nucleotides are TGTGCCAGTAGTTTGGACAGGGGTTCTGAGACCCAGTACTTC.

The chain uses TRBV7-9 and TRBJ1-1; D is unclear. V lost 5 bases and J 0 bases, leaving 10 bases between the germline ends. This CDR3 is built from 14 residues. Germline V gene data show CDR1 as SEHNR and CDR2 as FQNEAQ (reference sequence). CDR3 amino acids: CASSESWLNTEAFF. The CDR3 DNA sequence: TGTGCCAGCAGCGAAAGTTGGTTGAACACTGAAGCTTTCTTT. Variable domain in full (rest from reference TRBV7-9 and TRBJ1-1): DTGVSQNPRHKITKRGQNVTFRCDPISEHNRLYWYRQTLGQGPEFLTYFQNEAQLEKSRLLSDRFSAERPKGSFSTLEIQRTEQGDSAMYLCASSESWLNTEAFFGQGTRLTVV.

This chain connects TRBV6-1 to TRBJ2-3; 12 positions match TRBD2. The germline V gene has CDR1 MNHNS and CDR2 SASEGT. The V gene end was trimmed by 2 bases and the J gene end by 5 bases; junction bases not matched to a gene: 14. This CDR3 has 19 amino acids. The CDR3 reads CASSELDYGASGRGDTQYF. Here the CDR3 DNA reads TGTGCCAGCAGTGAACTCGATTACGGGGCTAGCGGGAGGGGAGATACGCAGTATTTT.

The CDR3 nucleotides read TGCGCCAGCAGTGATTTTGGGAACACCGGGGAGCTGTTTTTT. Translation: CASSDFGNTGELFF. The chain uses TRBV10-2 and TRBJ2-2; no reliable D call. Deletions cut 3 bases from V and 1 base from J, with 6 bases between. This CDR3 spans 14 amino acids. Looked up from germline, CDR1 is WSHSY and CDR2 is SAAADI.

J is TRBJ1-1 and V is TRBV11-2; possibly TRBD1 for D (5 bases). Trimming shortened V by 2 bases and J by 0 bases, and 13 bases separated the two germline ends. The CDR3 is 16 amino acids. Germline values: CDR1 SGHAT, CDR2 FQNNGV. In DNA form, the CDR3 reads TGTGCCAGCAGCTTACGTCAGGGACTTTTGAACACTGAAGCTTTCTTT. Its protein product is CASSLRQGLLNTEAFF.

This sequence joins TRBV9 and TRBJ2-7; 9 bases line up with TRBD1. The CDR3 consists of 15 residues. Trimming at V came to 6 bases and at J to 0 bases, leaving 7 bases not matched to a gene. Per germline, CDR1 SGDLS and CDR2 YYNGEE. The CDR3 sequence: CASTSGTGYSYEQYF. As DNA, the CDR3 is TGTGCCAGCACCTCCGGGACAGGGTACTCCTACGAGCAGTACTTC.

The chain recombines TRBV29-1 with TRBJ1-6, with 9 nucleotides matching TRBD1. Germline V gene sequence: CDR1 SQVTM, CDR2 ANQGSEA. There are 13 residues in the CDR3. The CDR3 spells CSIGQGPNSPLHF. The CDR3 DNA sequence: TGCAGTATTGGACAGGGGCCTAATTCACCCCTCCACTTT.

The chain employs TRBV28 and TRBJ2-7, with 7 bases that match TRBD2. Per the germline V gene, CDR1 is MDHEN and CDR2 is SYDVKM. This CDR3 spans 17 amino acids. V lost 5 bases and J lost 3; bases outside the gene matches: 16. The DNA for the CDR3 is TGTGCCAGCAGTCCGCCGGTGGCGGGAGAGGAGTTCTACGAGCAGTACTTC. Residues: CASSPPVAGEEFYEQYF.

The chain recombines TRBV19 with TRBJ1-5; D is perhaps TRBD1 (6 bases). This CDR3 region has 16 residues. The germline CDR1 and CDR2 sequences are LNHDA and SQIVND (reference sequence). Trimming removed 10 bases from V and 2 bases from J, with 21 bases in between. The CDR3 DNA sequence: TGTGCCACCGACAGGAGAACGGGAGGCCGCAATCAGCCCCAGCATTTT. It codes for CATDRRTGGRNQPQHF. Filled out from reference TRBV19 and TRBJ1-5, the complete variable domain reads DGGITQSPKYLFRKEGQNVTLSCEQNLNHDAMYWYRQDPGQGLRLIYYSQIVNDFQKGDIAEGYSVSREKKESFPLTVTSAQKNPTAFYLCATDRRTGGRNQPQHFGDGTRLSIL.

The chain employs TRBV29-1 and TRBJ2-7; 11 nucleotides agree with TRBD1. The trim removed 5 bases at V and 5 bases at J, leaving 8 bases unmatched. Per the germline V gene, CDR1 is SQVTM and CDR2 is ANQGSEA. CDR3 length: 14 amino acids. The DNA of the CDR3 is TGCAGCGTTTTAGGACAGGGGGCTGTCCACGAGCAGTACTTC. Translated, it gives CSVLGQGAVHEQYF.

CDR3 coding DNA: TGTGCCACCGCCCCAGGACAGGGTACCGAGCAGTACTTC. Translated: CATAPGQGTEQYF. The chain combines TRBV19 with TRBJ2-7; 8 positions agree with TRBD1. Trimming took 10 bases from V and 6 from J; bases not matched to a gene: 11. The CDR3 loop spans 13 amino acids. CDR1 and CDR2 from the germline V gene are LNHDA and SQIVND (reference sequence).

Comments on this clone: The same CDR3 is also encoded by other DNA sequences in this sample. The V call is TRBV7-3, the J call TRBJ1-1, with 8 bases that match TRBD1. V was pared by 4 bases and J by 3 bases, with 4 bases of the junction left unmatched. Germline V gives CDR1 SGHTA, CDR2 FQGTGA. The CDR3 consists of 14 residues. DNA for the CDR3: TGTGCCAGCAGCTCAGGGGGCGGGGACACTGAAGCTTTCTTT. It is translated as CASSSGGGDTEAFF.

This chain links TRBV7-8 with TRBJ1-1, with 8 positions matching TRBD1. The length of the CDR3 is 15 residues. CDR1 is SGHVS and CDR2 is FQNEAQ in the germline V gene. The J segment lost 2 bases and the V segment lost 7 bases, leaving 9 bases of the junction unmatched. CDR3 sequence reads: CASTDLGQGNTEAFF. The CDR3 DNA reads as TGTGCCAGCACCGACCTAGGACAGGGAAACACTGAAGCTTTCTTT.

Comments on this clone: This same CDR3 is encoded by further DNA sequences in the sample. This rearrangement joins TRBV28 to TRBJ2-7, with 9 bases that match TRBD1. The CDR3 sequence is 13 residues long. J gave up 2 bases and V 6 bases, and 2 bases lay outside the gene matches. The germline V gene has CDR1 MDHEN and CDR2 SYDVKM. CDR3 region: CASRRQGAYEQYF. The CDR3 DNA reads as TGTGCCAGCAGGAGACAGGGGGCCTACGAGCAGTACTTC.